One sample yielded the 28 T cell receptor beta chains listed below, sequenced in a study of shared clonotypes between healthy human individuals. Measured with immunoSEQ multiplex PCR; TCRdb has only the in-frame clones, and not every one. The repertoire holds under 1,100,000 clones, with about 74% as singletons. The sample was memory CD4+ T cells sorted from blood. Subset meaning: CD45RA-negative fraction. The receptors were gathered from a young man in good health.

The gene calls are TRBV4-3 and TRBJ2-3; 8 bases align to TRBD2. After removal of 4 bases from V and 2 bases from J, the junction contained 5 bases not matched to a gene. CDR3 length: 15 residues. Germline CDR1 LGHNA, CDR2 YSLEER. The CDR3 DNA reads TGCGCCAGCAGCCTTGGACTAGCTCCCACAGATACGCAGTATTTT. Encoded protein: CASSLGLAPTDTQYF.

V and J are TRBV10-1 and TRBJ2-7; tentatively, D is TRBD1 (6 bases). This CDR3 is 13 amino acids long. V was pared by 6 bases and J by 9 bases, with 18 bases between. Germline V gives CDR1 WNHNN, CDR2 SYGVQD (reference sequence). The CDR3 coding sequence is TGCGCCAGCAGCGAGCGGACAGCCGGGGTGCAGTACTTC. It codes for CASSERTAGVQYF.

This clone has more than one count but fewer than ten. Written as DNA, the CDR3 is TGCAGCTCAGGACTAGCGGGGAACTACAATGAGCAGTTCTTC. Translation gives CSSGLAGNYNEQFF. The chain combines TRBV29-1 with TRBJ2-1; TRBD2 matches at 12 bases. Germline V gene sequence: CDR1 SQVTM, CDR2 ANQGSEA. Trimming at V came to 8 bases and at J to 3 bases, leaving 5 bases not matched to a gene. This CDR3 region has 14 residues.

The J gene is TRBJ1-1, the V gene TRBV5-1; 7 bases agree with TRBD1. V lost 4 bases to trimming and J lost 6 bases; unmatched junction nucleotides: 9. CDR3 length: 14 amino acids. The germline CDR1 and CDR2 sequences are SGHRS and YFSETQ. CDR3 protein: CASSERQGTAEAFF. The CDR3 DNA follows: TGCGCCAGCAGCGAGAGACAGGGCACTGCTGAAGCTTTCTTT.

The chain recombines TRBV2 with TRBJ2-3; D is possibly TRBD2 (6 bases). CDR1 SNHLY and CDR2 FYNNEI come from the germline V gene. CDR3 length equals 14 residues. V gave up 5 bases and J gave up 2 bases, with 11 bases separating them. In nucleotides, the CDR3 is TGTGCCAGCAGTTTTCGGGAGTACACAGATACGCAGTATTTT. Its protein product is CASSFREYTDTQYF.

This clone was seen only a few times. The rearrangement uses TRBV9 and TRBJ2-3; D gene ambiguous. The CDR3 spans 15 residues. V was pared by 3 bases and J by 1 base, with 12 bases between. Germline V gene lookup returns CDR1 SGDLS and CDR2 YYNGEE. The chain's CDR3 is CASSGPGLGTDTQYF. The CDR3 region has the DNA TGTGCCAGCAGCGGACCGGGTCTTGGCACAGATACGCAGTATTTT.

The chain is built from TRBV5-6 and TRBJ2-3, with TRBD2 matching over 9 bases. The V and J ends lost 1 base and 0 bases, in that order; junction bases with no gene match: 6. There are 17 residues in the CDR3. CDR1 SGHDT and CDR2 YYEEEE come from the germline V gene. This chain's CDR3 is CASSLLRLAASTDTQYF. The CDR3 DNA reads as TGTGCCAGCAGCTTGCTCCGACTAGCGGCTAGCACAGATACGCAGTATTTT.

In the case of this clone: The identical CDR3 is also encoded by other nucleotide sequences in the sample. V is TRBV20-1 and J is TRBJ2-1; no reliable D call. Trimming removed 4 bases from V and 8 bases from J, with 9 bases in between. Germline V CDR1 and CDR2: DFQATT, SNEGSKA (reference sequence). This CDR3 comprises 11 residues. In nucleotides, the CDR3 is TGCAGTGCTACCCCTGGGCATGAGCAGTTCTTC. Translated: CSATPGHEQFF.

The chain has TRBV4-1 and TRBJ1-5; D unresolved. From germline, CDR1 is MGHRA and CDR2 YSYEKL. Trimming cost V 0 bases and J 7 bases, with 16 bases left between them. This CDR3 has 16 amino acids. The CDR3 region has the DNA TGCGCCAGCAGCCAAGAACCCCCTCTCTTCCCACAGCCCCAGCATTTT. The encoded protein is CASSQEPPLFPQPQHF.

In regard to this clone: Other DNA sequences in the sample encode the same CDR3. The rearrangement uses TRBV7-9 and TRBJ2-7; 8 bases line up with TRBD1. The length of the CDR3 is 13 residues. V was clipped by 4 bases and J by 4 bases; unmatched bases: 3. The germline V gene encodes CDR1 SEHNR and CDR2 FQNEAQ (reference sequence). In DNA, the CDR3 is TGTGCCAGCAGCTCTACAGGGGGGTACGAGCAGTACTTC. Protein: CASSSTGGYEQYF.

This clone was recorded a few times. The V call is TRBV27, the J call TRBJ1-6; TRBD1 might be the D (6 bases). The V gene lost 7 bases and the J gene lost 0 bases, with 10 bases spanning the gap. This CDR3 spans 15 amino acids. Per the germline V gene, CDR1 is MNHEY and CDR2 is SMNVEV (reference sequence). This chain's CDR3 is CASNTGSSYNSPLHF. CDR3 bases: TGTGCCAGCAACACAGGGAGCTCCTATAATTCACCCCTCCACTTT.

This chain uses TRBV30 with TRBJ2-1; D possibly uses TRBD1 or TRBD2 (5 bases each). V lost 3 bases and J 13 bases, leaving 13 bases between the germline ends. Germline values: CDR1 GTSNPN, CDR2 SVGIG (reference sequence). The length of the CDR3 is 11 residues. In DNA, the CDR3 is TGTGCCTGGAGCCACCGGGACGAACAGTTCTTC. It encodes CAWSHRDEQFF.

CDR3 residues: CASSPNGDTIYF. In nucleotides, the CDR3 is TGTGCCAGCTCACCAAATGGGGACACCATATATTTT. The chain couples TRBV18 to TRBJ1-3; D not resolved. Germline lookup yields CDR1 KGHSH and CDR2 LQKENI. The CDR3 has 12 residues. V lost 2 bases and J lost 8, with 7 bases in between.

This clone was found once. The chain has TRBV9 and TRBJ2-1; D may correspond to TRBD1 or TRBD2 (5 bases each). V dropped 3 bases and J dropped 8 bases, with 18 bases sitting between them. Germline V gene sequence: CDR1 SGDLS, CDR2 YYNGEE. The CDR3 contains 15 residues. CDR3 DNA: TGTGCCAGCAGCGCCCGGGACCCCGGACGCGATGAGCAGTTCTTC. The encoded protein is CASSARDPGRDEQFF.

The rearrangement joins TRBV9 to TRBJ2-5, with 9 bases matching TRBD2. With V trimmed by 0 bases and J by 4 bases, 4 bases remained unmatched. This CDR3 is 15 amino acids long. Germline CDR1 SGDLS, CDR2 YYNGEE. The CDR3 DNA sequence: TGTGCCAGCAGCGTAGATGGAGCGGGAGGAGAGACCCAGTACTTC. Protein product: CASSVDGAGGETQYF.

The rearrangement uses TRBV30 and TRBJ2-4; 9 positions agree with TRBD1. The CDR3 length is 13 residues. Losses at the gene ends were 8 bases for V and 6 bases for J; bases not matched to a gene: 8. Germline-derived CDR1 and CDR2 are GTSNPN and SVGIG (reference sequence). The CDR3 region is CAATGGAGNIQYF. Written as DNA, the CDR3 is TGTGCCGCAACAGGGGGCGCGGGAAACATTCAGTACTTC. The full variable domain, rest sourced from reference TRBV30 and TRBJ2-4, is SQTIHQWPATLVQPVGSPLSLECTVEGTSNPNLYWYRQAAGRGLQLLFYSVGIGQISSEVPQNLSASRPQDRQFILSSKKLLLSDSGFYLCAATGGAGNIQYFGAGTRLSVL.

The table lists this clone with a few counts. The CDR3 sequence: CASSLESEQFF. The DNA of the CDR3 is TGTGCCAGCAGCTTGGAATCTGAGCAGTTCTTC. The chain couples TRBV5-8 to TRBJ2-1; D is unresolved. The V and J ends lost 0 bases and 9 bases respectively, with 4 bases between them. Germline-derived CDR1 and CDR2 are SGHTS and YDEGEE. The CDR3 has 11 residues. The entire variable domain, with the rest obtained from reference TRBV5-8 and TRBJ2-1, is as follows: EAGVTQSPTHLIKTRGQQATLRCSPISGHTSVYWYQQALGLGLQFLLWYDEGEERNRGNFPPRFSGRQFPNYSSELNVNALELEDSALYLCASSLESEQFFGPGTRLTVL.

This CDR3 is CASSPRAQNGIMNTEAFF. In nucleotides, the CDR3 is TGTGCCAGCAGCCCGCGGGCCCAGAACGGAATTATGAACACTGAAGCTTTCTTT. This chain joins TRBV7-8 and TRBJ1-1, with D hard to call. Germline V gene lookup returns CDR1 SGHVS and CDR2 FQNEAQ. V lost 5 bases and J 0 bases, leaving 22 bases between the germline ends. The CDR3 spans 18 residues. Variable domain in full (rest from reference TRBV7-8 and TRBJ1-1): GAGVSQSPRYKVAKRGQDVALRCDPISGHVSLFWYQQALGQGPEFLTYFQNEAQLDKSGLPSDRFFAERPEGSVSTLKIQRTQQEDSAVYLCASSPRAQNGIMNTEAFFGQGTRLTVV.

In its sample, this clone was seen a few times. This chain uses TRBV6-1 with TRBJ1-2; maybe TRBD1 (5 bases). The length of the CDR3 is 14 residues. Deletions cut 6 bases from V and 8 bases from J, with 19 bases between. The germline V gene has CDR1 MNHNS and CDR2 SASEGT. DNA for the CDR3: TGTGCCAGCAGAAAGGAGCGCAGGGAGGCCGGCTACACCTTC. Encoded protein: CASRKERREAGYTF.

The gene calls are TRBV5-4 and TRBJ1-2, with 8 bases that match TRBD1. V trimming: 0 bases; J trimming: 4 bases; junction bases outside the gene matches: 2. Germline CDR1 reads SGHNT; CDR2 reads YYREEE (reference sequence). The CDR3 contains 14 residues. CDR3 DNA: TGTGCCAGCAGCTTGGCGGGACAGGTCTATGGCTACACCTTC. Translated, it gives CASSLAGQVYGYTF.

About this clone itself: Other nucleotide sequences in the sample specify the same CDR3. The V gene is TRBV6-5, the J gene TRBJ2-7; 9 bases agree with TRBD1. The length of the CDR3 is 15 residues. The J segment lost 1 base and the V segment lost 4 bases, leaving 5 bases of the junction unmatched. Germline V gene data show CDR1 as MNHEY and CDR2 as SVGAGI. For the CDR3, the DNA is TGTGCCAGCAGTTCCACCGGGACAGGGTCCTACGAGCAGTACTTC. It codes for CASSSTGTGSYEQYF.

The CDR3 nucleotides read TGTGCCAGCAGCACCGGGGAGCAGCCCCAGCATTTT. It yields the protein CASSTGEQPQHF. V gene TRBV7-9 combines with J gene TRBJ1-5, with unresolved D. Germline assignment: CDR1 SEHNR and CDR2 FQNEAQ (reference sequence). The germline V and J ends were trimmed by 5 bases and 7 bases, with 9 bases remaining between them. CDR3 length: 12 amino acids.

The rearrangement links TRBV6-1 to TRBJ1-4; D not certain. CDR1 and CDR2 from the germline V gene are MNHNS and SASEGT. Trimming cost V 6 bases and J 12 bases, with 11 bases left between them. The CDR3 runs 11 residues. CDR3 sequence: CASSRKMELFF. Written as DNA, the CDR3 is TGTGCCAGCAGCCGGAAGATGGAACTGTTTTTT.

This clone was observed a single time. CDR3 region: CASSPTRTGGTYEQYF. The CDR3 DNA sequence: TGTGCCAGCTCACCGACTCGAACAGGGGGTACCTACGAGCAGTACTTC. The chain employs TRBV18 and TRBJ2-7, with 8 bases aligning to TRBD1. Germline V gene sequence: CDR1 KGHSH, CDR2 LQKENI. The CDR3 length is 16 residues. With V trimmed by 3 bases and J by 2 bases, 9 bases remained unmatched. Using reference TRBV18 and TRBJ2-7 for the parts outside the CDR3, the full variable domain is NAGVMQNPRHLVRRRGQEARLRCSPMKGHSHVYWYRQLPEEGLKFMVYLQKENIIDESGMPKERFSAEFPKEGPSILRIQQVVRGDSAAYFCASSPTRTGGTYEQYFGPGTRLTVT.

The chain uses TRBV5-4 and TRBJ2-3; maybe TRBD1 (5 bases). Looked up from germline, CDR1 is SGHNT and CDR2 is YYREEE (reference sequence). The CDR3 contains 14 residues. V lost 2 bases and J lost 4, with 11 bases in between. CDR3 DNA: TGTGCCAGCAGCTTAAGGTCAGGGTCAGATACGCAGTATTTT. Its protein product is CASSLRSGSDTQYF.

The chain links TRBV5-1 to TRBJ2-5; either TRBD1 or TRBD2 may supply D (7 bases each). CDR3 length: 15 residues. Germline V gene sequence: CDR1 SGHRS, CDR2 YFSETQ. V lost 4 bases, J lost 4 bases, and 17 bases lay in between. Here the CDR3 reads CASSLQGGLGETQYF. The CDR3 DNA follows: TGCGCCAGCAGCCTCCAGGGGGGGTTAGGAGAGACCCAGTACTTC.

The chain uses TRBV30 and TRBJ2-5; D is perhaps TRBD1 (7 bases). The CDR3 sequence is 14 residues long. The germline CDR1 and CDR2 sequences are GTSNPN and SVGIG (reference sequence). Between the trimmed V and J ends, which lost 6 bases and 1 base, there was a span of 15 bases. CDR3 bases: TGTGCCTGTAGGGGGCAGGGGGGCCAAGAGACCCAGTACTTC. As protein: CACRGQGGQETQYF.

This clone was seen a handful of times. The chain uses TRBV11-2 and TRBJ1-6; D call uncertain. This CDR3 comprises 13 residues. The V gene lost 5 bases and the J gene lost 9 bases, with 11 bases spanning the gap. The germline gives CDR1 SGHAT, CDR2 FQNNGV. The CDR3 DNA reads as TGTGCCAGCAGCCCCGGGGAGATTTCACCCCTCCACTTT. This sequence encodes CASSPGEISPLHF. The full variable domain, rest sourced from reference TRBV11-2 and TRBJ1-6, is EAGVAQSPRYKIIEKRQSVAFWCNPISGHATLYWYQQILGQGPKLLIQFQNNGVVDDSQLPKDRFSAERLKGVDSTLKIQPAKLEDSAVYLCASSPGEISPLHFGNGTRLTVT.